Below, 10 T cell receptor beta chains from the same sample are listed, as sequenced in a study of blood T cell repertoires in COVID-19. Produced via immunoSEQ multiplex PCR; TCRdb's table is partial and in-frame only. The sample lists more than 300,000 clones, roughly 86% occurring once. Sequenced material: peripheral blood. All receptors derive from a woman aged 25 to 45 with COVID-19, enrolled during active disease.

The chain links TRBV28 to TRBJ2-2, with D maybe TRBD1 (5 bases). CDR3 length equals 14 residues. V lost 6 bases, J lost 1 base, and 9 bases lay in between. Germline CDR1 MDHEN, CDR2 SYDVKM. The CDR3 protein is CASRSGQNTGELFF. The CDR3 nucleotides are TGTGCCAGCAGGAGTGGACAGAACACCGGGGAGCTGTTTTTT.

J is TRBJ2-3 and V is TRBV7-2, with D perhaps matching TRBD2 (6 bases). The V gene lost 1 base and the J gene lost 7 bases, with 12 bases spanning the gap. The V gene's germline CDR1 is SGHTA and CDR2 FQGNSA. The CDR3 totals 14 residues. CDR3 nucleotides: TGTGCCAGCAGCTTAGGCAGGGCGGGGAATACGCAGTATTTT. Encoded protein: CASSLGRAGNTQYF.

The V gene is TRBV11-2, the J gene TRBJ2-3; 13 bases are shared with TRBD2. The trim removed 3 bases at V and 5 bases at J, leaving 2 bases unmatched. CDR1 and CDR2 from the germline V gene are SGHAT and FQNNGV. CDR3 size: 15 residues. CDR3 sequence: CASSFRTSGGDTQYF. CDR3 in DNA: TGTGCCAGCAGCTTTAGGACTAGCGGGGGAGATACGCAGTATTTT.

The chain couples TRBV4-1 to TRBJ1-2, with D possibly TRBD1 on 5 matching bases. The CDR3 is 13 residues long. CDR1 and CDR2 (germline): MGHRA, YSYEKL. The V end lost 1 base, the J end lost 8 bases, and 11 bases lay between the germline ends. The CDR3 DNA is TGCGCCAGCAGCCAAGGGGGGGTATGGGGCTACACCTTC. It is translated as CASSQGGVWGYTF.

The genes are TRBV4-1 and TRBJ2-5; D is unresolved. The CDR3 is 15 residues long. V lost 0 bases, J lost 5 bases, and 13 bases lay in between. Germline V gene sequence: CDR1 MGHRA, CDR2 YSYEKL. CDR3 nucleotides: TGCGCCAGCAGCCAAGATACGAGAGTTCGGGAGACCCAGTACTTC. Encoded protein: CASSQDTRVRETQYF.

Regarding this clone: One end of the junction varies from germline; a read error may be responsible. The gene calls are TRBV7-7 and TRBJ2-5, with a weak D call TRBD2 (5 bases). Germline values: CDR1 SSHAT, CDR2 FNYEAQ (reference sequence). The CDR3 totals 13 residues. CDR3 in amino acids: CASSLVREETQYF. The DNA of the CDR3 is TGTGCTAGCAGCTTGGTGAGGGAAGAGACCCAGTACTTC. Looking up the rest from reference TRBV7-7 and TRBJ2-5 gives the full variable domain: GAGVSQSPRYKVTKRGQDVTLRCDPISSHATLYWYQQALGQGPEFLTYFNYEAQPDKSGLPSDRFSAERPEGSISTLTIQRTEQRDSAMYRCASSLVREETQYFGPGTRLLVL.

CDR3 loop: CASRAQWDTQYF. Written as DNA, the CDR3 is TGTGCCAGCAGGGCCCAGTGGGATACGCAGTATTTT. The chain uses TRBV6-5 and TRBJ2-3; D call uncertain. The CDR3 contains 12 residues. V dropped 6 bases and J dropped 6 bases, with 10 bases sitting between them. Germline V CDR1 and CDR2: MNHEY, SVGAGI.

The chain employs TRBV2 and TRBJ2-7, with 11 nucleotides matching TRBD2. This CDR3 has 13 residues. With 6 bases clipped from V and 7 bases from J, the junction kept 5 bases outside the gene matches. In germline, CDR1 is SNHLY, CDR2 FYNNEI. The CDR3 reads CASRALAGVEQYF. The CDR3 DNA is TGTGCCAGCAGGGCACTAGCGGGAGTTGAGCAGTACTTC. The whole variable domain, remainder taken from reference TRBV2 and TRBJ2-7, is EPEVTQTPSHQVTQMGQEVILRCVPISNHLYFYWYRQILGQKVEFLVSFYNNEISEKSEIFDDQFSVERPDGSNFTLKIRSTKLEDSAMYFCASRALAGVEQYFGPGTRLTVT.

This sequence joins TRBV28 and TRBJ1-2; unclear D gene. Trimming removed 8 bases at V and 1 base at J, with 11 bases between. Germline values: CDR1 MDHEN, CDR2 SYDVKM. The CDR3 runs 13 residues. This CDR3 reads CASSPLGNYGYTF. In nucleotides, the CDR3 is TGTGCCAGCTCGCCCCTAGGTAACTATGGCTACACCTTC.

V gene TRBV5-1 combines with J gene TRBJ2-7, with a weak D call TRBD2 (6 bases). Trimming stripped 0 bases from V and 6 bases from J, with 13 bases between. The CDR3 extends over 14 amino acids. Germline lookup yields CDR1 SGHRS and CDR2 YFSETQ. CDR3 bases: TGCGCCAGCAGCTTGGGTGGGGCGGGACCCGAGCAGTACTTC. The encoded protein is CASSLGGAGPEQYF.